This T cell receptor (beta chain) was retrieved from a study of blood T cell repertoires in COVID-19. The protocol was immunoSEQ multiplex PCR, while the TCRdb copy is restricted to in-frame clones and leaves out a portion. The sample has some 180,000 clones; around 83% are singletons. V gave up 0 bases and J gave up 0 bases; unmatched junction bases: 2. The germline V gene has CDR1 SGHKS and CDR2 YYEKEE (reference sequence). The CDR3 contains 16 residues. The chain combines TRBV5-5 with TRBJ1-1, with 10 bases fitting TRBD1. The receptor was isolated from a woman aged 40 to 50 in a cohort exposed to, infected with or recovered from COVID-19 (not recorded which). Sequenced: PBMCs or T cells enriched from blood (not recorded which). The CDR3: CASSLGGTGVNTEAFF. CDR3 nucleotides: TGTGCCAGCAGCTTGGGCGGGACAGGGGTGAACACTGAAGCTTTCTTT. Variable domain in full (rest from reference TRBV5-5 and TRBJ1-1): DAGVTQSPTHLIKTRGQQVTLRCSPISGHKSVSWYQQVLGQGPQFIFQYYEKEERGRGNFPDRFSARQFPNYSSELNVNALLLGDSALYLCASSLGGTGVNTEAFFGQGTRLTVV.